A single T cell receptor (beta chain) is shown here with its context. CDR1 is LGHNT and CDR2 is FRNRAP in the germline V gene. V shed 5 bases and J shed 4 bases, with 17 bases lying between them. The CDR3 consists of 15 residues. The data derive from a study of T cells in Graves' hyperthyroidism and ophthalmopathy. RNA transcripts gave rise to amplified TCR beta CDR3 regions. The HTBI set primed first-round TCR CDR3 RT-PCR. A single record per CDR3 protein comes from TCRdb applying MiXCR to the multiplex PCR reads. The sample has under 750,000 distinct CDR3 sequences; 15% to 20% are singletons. J is TRBJ1-2 and V is TRBV12-5; D call uncertain. The receptor was derived from a woman aged 50 to 60 with Graves' hyperthyroidism that later progressed to Graves' ophthalmopathy. Sequenced material: blood. For the CDR3, the DNA is TGTGCTAGTGGTCCAGCCAACACGGTTTCCTATGGCTACACCTTC. This translates into CASGPANTVSYGYTF.